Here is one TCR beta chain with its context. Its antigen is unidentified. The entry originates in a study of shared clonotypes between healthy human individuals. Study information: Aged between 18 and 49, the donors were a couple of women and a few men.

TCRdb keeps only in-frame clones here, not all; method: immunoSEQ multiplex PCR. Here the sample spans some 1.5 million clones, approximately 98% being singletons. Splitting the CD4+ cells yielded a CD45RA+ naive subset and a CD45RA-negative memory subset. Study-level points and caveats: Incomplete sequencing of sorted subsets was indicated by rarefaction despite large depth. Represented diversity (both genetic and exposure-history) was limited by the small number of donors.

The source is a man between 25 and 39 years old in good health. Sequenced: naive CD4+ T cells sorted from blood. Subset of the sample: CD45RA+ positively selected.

CDR3 bases: TGTGCCAGCAGTTTAGTGGACACAGGGTGGGAGACCCAGTACTTC. Its translation: CASSLVDTGWETQYF. The chain carries TRBV28 and TRBJ2-5; tentatively, D is TRBD1 (6 bases). V lost 2 bases to trimming and J lost 5 bases, with 15 bases between them. The CDR3 has 15 residues. The germline CDR1 and CDR2 sequences are MDHEN and SYDVKM. Variable domain in full (rest from reference TRBV28 and TRBJ2-5): DVKVTQSSRYLVKRTGEKVFLECVQDMDHENMFWYRQDPGLGLRLIYFSYDVKMKEKGDIPEGYSVSREKKERFSLILESASTNQTSMYLCASSLVDTGWETQYFGPGTRLLVL.